This entry describes one TCR beta chain. No antigen is known for it. The data belong to a study of early T cells in non-severe SARS-CoV-2 infection. Study-level background: Chains were unpaired, as sequencing was done on bulk RNA from unsorted whole blood. Findings and caveats of the study: Missing private and CD4 specificities, VDJdb matching favored anti-spike CD8 responses.

Unique molecular identifiers were added to individual cDNA molecules. TCRdb reprocessed the 5' RACE reads via MiXCR and lists one record per CDR3 protein. This table has about 92,000 distinct CDR3 sequences, approximately 14% appearing once. The sample consisted of whole blood. This TCR was recovered from an adult who was a healthcare worker with PCR-confirmed SARS-CoV-2 infection or an uninfected control (not recorded which).

Here the CDR3 reads CSASLQGSYEQYF. The CDR3 bases are TGCAGTGCTAGTTTGCAAGGCTCCTACGAGCAGTACTTC. J is TRBJ2-7 and V is TRBV20-1; D remains unclear. Germline V gives CDR1 DFQATT, CDR2 SNEGSKA (reference sequence). The V end was cut by 3 bases, the J end by 0 bases, with 9 bases between. CDR3 length equals 13 residues.